The rows below give T cell receptor beta chains drawn from one sample of a study of blood T cells in healthy people across ages. In TCRdb, the 5' RACE reads were re-called with MiXCR into one record per CDR3 protein. The profile shows nearly 1 million distinct CDR3 sequences, roughly 50% of them singletons. The sequencing input was blood. The receptors were gathered from a woman aged 55-75 years in good health. The CDR3 runs from the conserved cysteine through the conserved F or W. Fields, in order: V gene, clone size, J gene, D gene, CDR3 DNA, CDR3 protein. A D gene is named only where the DNA matches it firmly. Clone size appears in some rows only: once, few, many, or a class for an expanded clone.

TRBV2	.	TRBJ1-6	.	TGTGCCAGCAGTGGTTTCCCTTTGACGGCTAGCTCCTATAATTCACCCCTCCACTTT	CASSGFPLTASSYNSPLHF
TRBV20-1	.	TRBJ2-5	TRBD2	TGCAGTGCTACTAGCGGGAATGGTGAGACCCAGTACTTC	CSATSGNGETQYF
TRBV11-2	.	TRBJ2-2	TRBD2	TGTGCCAGCAGCAAAGAGCGGGATAGGTCCGGGGAGCTGTTTTTT	CASSKERDRSGELFF
TRBV2	.	TRBJ2-2	.	TGTGCCAGCAGTGAAATTAGCGGAAACACCGGGGAGCTGTTTTTT	CASSEISGNTGELFF
TRBV6-5	few	TRBJ2-1	.	TGTGCCAGCAGTCGATCGGGCCGGGGGTGGGTCAATGAGCAGTTCTTC	CASSRSGRGWVNEQFF
TRBV7-9	few	TRBJ1-2	.	TGTGCCAGCAGCTTAGACGGGCAGCCTAACTATGGCTACACCTTC	CASSLDGQPNYGYTF
TRBV20-1	few	TRBJ2-3	.	TGCAGTGCCCCGGGACTGGGGGATACGCAGTATTTT	CSAPGLGDTQYF
TRBV2	.	TRBJ2-7	TRBD2	TGTGCCAGCAGTGAAGGGACTAGCCCTCTTTACGAGCAGTACTTC	CASSEGTSPLYEQYF
TRBV5-1	once	TRBJ2-2	.	TGCGCCAGCAGCGTGGGAGTTTACACCGGGGAGCTGTTTTTT	CASSVGVYTGELFF
TRBV4-2	.	TRBJ2-4	TRBD2	TGTGCCAGCAGCCAAGGACTAGCGGCGAACAGTCAGTACTTC	CASSQGLAANSQYF
TRBV12-5	.	TRBJ2-2	TRBD2	TGTGCTAGTGGTTCGACTAGCGGGAGCATCGGGGAGCTGTTTTTT	CASGSTSGSIGELFF
TRBV10-3	.	TRBJ2-5	.	TGTGCCATCAGTGAGGGCAGAATCAACCAAGAGACCCAGTACTTC	CAISEGRINQETQYF
TRBV3-1	few	TRBJ1-4	.	TGTGCCAGCAGCCGCACCGAAAAACTGTTTTTT	CASSRTEKLFF
TRBV4-1	few	TRBJ2-1	.	TGCGCCAGCAGCCCCCGACTGGCGTTCGTCGTTGACAATGAGCAGTTCTTC	CASSPRLAFVVDNEQFF
TRBV3-1	.	TRBJ2-5	TRBD2	TGTGCCAGCAGCGGCGGGAGGGGGCGCGTTAAGTTAGAGACCCAGTACTTC	CASSGGRGRVKLETQYF
TRBV28	.	TRBJ2-3	TRBD1	TGTGCCAGCAGTCCCACCGGACAGGGGGCCGGAGATACGCAGTATTTT	CASSPTGQGAGDTQYF
TRBV14	.	TRBJ2-3	.	TGTGCCAGCAGCCAAGGGACCCTACGGACAGATACGCAGTATTTT	CASSQGTLRTDTQYF
TRBV28	once	TRBJ2-2	.	TGTGCCAGCAGTTTTGGTATGCTCACCGGGGAGCTGTTTTTT	CASSFGMLTGELFF
TRBV28	few	TRBJ1-6	.	TGTGCCAGCAGTTGGCATTCGGATCCAAATTCACCCCTCCACTTT	CASSWHSDPNSPLHF
TRBV4-1	few	TRBJ2-6	.	TGCGCCAGCAGCCACTTTAAGGGGGAAGCGGGGGCCAACGTCCTGACTTTC	CASSHFKGEAGANVLTF
TRBV6-6	.	TRBJ2-7	.	TGTGCCAGCAGTTACTTCGGACGCGGCGGAGGAGGCGAGCAGTACTTC	CASSYFGRGGGGEQYF
TRBV10-3	.	TRBJ2-7	.	TGTGCCATCAGTGATCGGCTGAGGGGCGAGCAGTACTTC	CAISDRLRGEQYF